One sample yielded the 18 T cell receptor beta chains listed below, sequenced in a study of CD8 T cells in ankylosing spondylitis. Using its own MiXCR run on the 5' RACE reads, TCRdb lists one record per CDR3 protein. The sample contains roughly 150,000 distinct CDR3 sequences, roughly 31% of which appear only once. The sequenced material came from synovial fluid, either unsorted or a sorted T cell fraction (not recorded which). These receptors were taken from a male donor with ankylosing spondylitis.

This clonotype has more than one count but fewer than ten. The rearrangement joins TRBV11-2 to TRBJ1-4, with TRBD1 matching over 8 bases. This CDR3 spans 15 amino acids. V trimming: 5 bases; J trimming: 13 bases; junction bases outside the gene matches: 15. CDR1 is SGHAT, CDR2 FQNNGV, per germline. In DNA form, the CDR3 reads TGTGCCAGCAGCCTGACAGGGGTTCTCAGGGGGGGACTGTTTTTT. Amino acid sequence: CASSLTGVLRGGLFF.

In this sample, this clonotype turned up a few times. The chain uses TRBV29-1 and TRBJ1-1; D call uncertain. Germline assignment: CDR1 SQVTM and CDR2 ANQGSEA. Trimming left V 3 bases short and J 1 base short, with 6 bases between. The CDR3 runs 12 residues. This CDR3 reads CSVDNGNTEAFF. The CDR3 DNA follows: TGCAGCGTTGATAACGGGAACACTGAAGCTTTCTTT. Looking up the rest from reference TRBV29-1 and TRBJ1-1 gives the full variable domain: SAVISQKPSRDICQRGTSLTIQCQVDSQVTMMFWYRQQPGQSLTLIATANQGSEATYESGFVIDKFPISRPNLTFSTLTVSNMSPEDSSIYLCSVDNGNTEAFFGQGTRLTVV.

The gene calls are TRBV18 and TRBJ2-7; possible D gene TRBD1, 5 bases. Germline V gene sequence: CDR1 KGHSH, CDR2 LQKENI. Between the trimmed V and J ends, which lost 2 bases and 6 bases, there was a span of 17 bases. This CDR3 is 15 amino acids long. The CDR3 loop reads CASSPCDSPACEQYF. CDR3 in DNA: TGTGCCAGCTCACCATGTGACAGTCCCGCTTGCGAGCAGTACTTC.

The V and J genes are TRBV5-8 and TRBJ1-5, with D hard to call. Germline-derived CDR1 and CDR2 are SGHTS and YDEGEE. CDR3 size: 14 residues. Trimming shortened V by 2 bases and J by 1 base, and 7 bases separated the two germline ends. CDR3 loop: CASSFLLSNQPQHF. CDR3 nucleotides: TGTGCCAGCAGCTTCCTCCTGAGCAATCAGCCCCAGCATTTT.

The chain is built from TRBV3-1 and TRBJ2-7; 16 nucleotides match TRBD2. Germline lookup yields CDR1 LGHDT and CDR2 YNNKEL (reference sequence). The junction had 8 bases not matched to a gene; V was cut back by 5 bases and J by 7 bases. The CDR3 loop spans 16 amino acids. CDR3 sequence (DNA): TGTGCCAGCAGCGAGGGACTAGCGGGAGGGACGCGAGAGCAGTACTTC. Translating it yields CASSEGLAGGTREQYF.

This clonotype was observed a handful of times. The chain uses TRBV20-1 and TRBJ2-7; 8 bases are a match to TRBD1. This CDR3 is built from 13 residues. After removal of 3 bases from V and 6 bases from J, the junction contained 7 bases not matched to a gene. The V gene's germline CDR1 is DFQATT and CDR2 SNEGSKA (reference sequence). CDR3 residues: CSARPGGRVEQYF. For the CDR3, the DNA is TGCAGTGCTAGGCCAGGGGGCCGGGTCGAGCAGTACTTC.

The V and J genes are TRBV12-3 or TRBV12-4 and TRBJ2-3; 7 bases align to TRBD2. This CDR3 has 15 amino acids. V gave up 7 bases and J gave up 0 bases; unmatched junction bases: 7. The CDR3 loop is CASTSFGGSTDTQYF. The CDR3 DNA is TGTGCCAGCACCTCTTTCGGGGGGAGCACAGATACGCAGTATTTT.

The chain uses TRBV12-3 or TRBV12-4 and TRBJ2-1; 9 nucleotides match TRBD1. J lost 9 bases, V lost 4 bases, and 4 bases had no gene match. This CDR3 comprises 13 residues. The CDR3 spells CASSSTGGSEQFF. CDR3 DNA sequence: TGTGCCAGCAGTTCCACAGGGGGCAGTGAGCAGTTCTTC.

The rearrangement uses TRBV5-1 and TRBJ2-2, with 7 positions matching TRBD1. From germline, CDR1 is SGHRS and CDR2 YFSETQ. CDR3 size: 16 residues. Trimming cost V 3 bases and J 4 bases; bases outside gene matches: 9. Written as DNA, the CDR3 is TGCGCCAGCAGCTCGTACGCAGGGGGAAGCACCGGGGAGCTGTTTTTT. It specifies CASSSYAGGSTGELFF. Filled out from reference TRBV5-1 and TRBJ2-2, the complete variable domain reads KAGVTQTPRYLIKTRGQQVTLSCSPISGHRSVSWYQQTPGQGLQFLFEYFSETQRNKGNFPGRFSGRQFSNSRSEMNVSTLELGDSALYLCASSSYAGGSTGELFFGEGSRLTVL.

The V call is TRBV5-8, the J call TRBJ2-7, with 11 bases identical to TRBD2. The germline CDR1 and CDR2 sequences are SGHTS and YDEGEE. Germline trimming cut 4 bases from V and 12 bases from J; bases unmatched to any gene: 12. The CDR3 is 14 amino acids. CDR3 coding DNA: TGTGCCAGCAGCCACGGGGACTCACTAGCGGGAGTGTACTTC. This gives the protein CASSHGDSLAGVYF.

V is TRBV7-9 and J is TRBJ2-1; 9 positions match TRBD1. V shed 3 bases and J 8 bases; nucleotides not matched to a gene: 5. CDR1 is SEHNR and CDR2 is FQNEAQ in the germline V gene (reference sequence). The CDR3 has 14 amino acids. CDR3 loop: CASSFDRGMDEQFF. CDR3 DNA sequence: TGTGCCAGCAGCTTCGACAGGGGGATGGATGAGCAGTTCTTC.

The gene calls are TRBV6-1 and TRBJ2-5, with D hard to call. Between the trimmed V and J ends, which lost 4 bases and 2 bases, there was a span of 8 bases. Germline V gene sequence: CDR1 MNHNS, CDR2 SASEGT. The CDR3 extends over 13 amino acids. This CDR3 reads CASSVHAQETQYF. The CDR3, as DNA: TGTGCCAGCAGTGTCCATGCGCAAGAGACCCAGTACTTC.

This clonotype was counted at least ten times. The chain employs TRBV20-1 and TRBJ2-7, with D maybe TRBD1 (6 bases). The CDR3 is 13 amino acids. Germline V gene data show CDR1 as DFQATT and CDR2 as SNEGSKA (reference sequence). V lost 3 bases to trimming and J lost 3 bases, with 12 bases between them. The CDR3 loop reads CSARPGVGYEQYF. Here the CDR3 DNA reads TGCAGTGCTAGGCCAGGGGTGGGCTACGAGCAGTACTTC.

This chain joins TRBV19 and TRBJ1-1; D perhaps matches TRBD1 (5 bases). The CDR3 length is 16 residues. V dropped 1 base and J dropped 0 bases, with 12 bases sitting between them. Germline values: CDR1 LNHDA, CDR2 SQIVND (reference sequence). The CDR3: CASSIAGTAMNTEAFF. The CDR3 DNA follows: TGTGCCAGTAGTATAGCAGGGACGGCTATGAACACTGAAGCTTTCTTT.

The CDR3, as DNA: TGTGCCACCGAGGGGGCGAAAACAGATACGCAGTATTTT. Its translation: CATEGAKTDTQYF. The gene calls are TRBV10-3 and TRBJ2-3, with 7 bases identical to TRBD1. The CDR3 consists of 13 residues. The germline gives CDR1 ENHRY, CDR2 SYGVKD. V lost 10 bases, J lost 3 bases, and 7 bases stayed unmatched.

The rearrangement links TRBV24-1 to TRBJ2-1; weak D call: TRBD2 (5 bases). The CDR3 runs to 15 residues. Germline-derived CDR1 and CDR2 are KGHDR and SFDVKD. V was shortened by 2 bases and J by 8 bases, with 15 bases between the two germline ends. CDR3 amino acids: CATSDSGSLRDEQFF. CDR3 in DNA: TGTGCCACCAGTGATTCTGGCAGCTTGAGGGATGAGCAGTTCTTC.

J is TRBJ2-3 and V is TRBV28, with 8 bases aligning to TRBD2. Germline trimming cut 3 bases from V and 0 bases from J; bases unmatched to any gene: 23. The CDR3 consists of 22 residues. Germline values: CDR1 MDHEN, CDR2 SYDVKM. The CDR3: CASSFIRRLGLEIRMSTDTQYF. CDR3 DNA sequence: TGTGCCAGCAGTTTTATAAGGCGATTGGGACTAGAGATACGAATGAGCACAGATACGCAGTATTTT. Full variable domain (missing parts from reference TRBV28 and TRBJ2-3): DVKVTQSSRYLVKRTGEKVFLECVQDMDHENMFWYRQDPGLGLRLIYFSYDVKMKEKGDIPEGYSVSREKKERFSLILESASTNQTSMYLCASSFIRRLGLEIRMSTDTQYFGPGTRLTVL.

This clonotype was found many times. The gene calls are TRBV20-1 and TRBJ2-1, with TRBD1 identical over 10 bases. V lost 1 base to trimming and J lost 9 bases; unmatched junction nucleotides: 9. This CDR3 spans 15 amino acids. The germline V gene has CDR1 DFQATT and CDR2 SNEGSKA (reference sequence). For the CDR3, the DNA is TGCAGTGCTAGAGCCGGGACAGGGGTTGCCGGTGAGCAGTTCTTC. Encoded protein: CSARAGTGVAGEQFF.